This T cell receptor (beta chain) was found in a study of T cells in Graves' hyperthyroidism and ophthalmopathy. Whole-study findings and limits: Blood also contained most expanded thyroid clonotypes above 0.001. Separating ophthalmopathy from stable hyperthyroidism was achieved by a 13 V-J model.

Amplified TCR beta CDR3 regions derived from RNA transcripts. HTBI primers drove first-round RT-PCR of the TCR CDR3. TCRdb fed the multiplex PCR reads into MiXCR, producing one record per CDR3 protein. The table records some 490,000 distinct CDR3 sequences, approximately 23% of them present only once. Every diagnosis used clinical symptoms, serum thyroxine and TRAb, thyroid ultrasound and orbital computed tomography. A remark on this clonotype: Its antigen is unknown.

CDR3 length: 14 residues. Germline-derived CDR1 and CDR2 are SGHRS and YFSETQ. V was pared by 5 bases and J by 2 bases, with 11 bases between. The sample taken for sequencing was blood. This chain uses TRBV5-1 with TRBJ2-1; D not certain. This receptor was taken from a woman in her seventies with Graves' ophthalmopathy. The CDR3 region is CASRAERPYNEQFF. As DNA, the CDR3 is TGCGCCAGCAGGGCCGAGAGGCCCTACAATGAGCAGTTCTTC.